This T cell receptor (beta chain) emerged from a study of control samples from healthy donors and cancer patients. Some clones are missing from TCRdb's copy, which holds only in-frame ones; the method was immunoSEQ multiplex PCR. Of some 150,000 clones listed, around 90% are singletons. The V end lost 4 bases, the J end lost 1 base, and 7 bases lay between the germline ends. Germline CDR1 SGHAT, CDR2 FQDESV (reference sequence). CDR3 length equals 14 residues. This clone was detected a few times. Sample: blood. This receptor was obtained from a man between 18 and 35 years old in good health. V usage is TRBV11-1 and J usage is TRBJ1-4; TRBD1 might be the D (5 bases). The CDR3 DNA follows: TGTGCCAGCAGCTCCGACAGAACTAATGAAAAACTGTTTTTT. This translates into CASSSDRTNEKLFF.